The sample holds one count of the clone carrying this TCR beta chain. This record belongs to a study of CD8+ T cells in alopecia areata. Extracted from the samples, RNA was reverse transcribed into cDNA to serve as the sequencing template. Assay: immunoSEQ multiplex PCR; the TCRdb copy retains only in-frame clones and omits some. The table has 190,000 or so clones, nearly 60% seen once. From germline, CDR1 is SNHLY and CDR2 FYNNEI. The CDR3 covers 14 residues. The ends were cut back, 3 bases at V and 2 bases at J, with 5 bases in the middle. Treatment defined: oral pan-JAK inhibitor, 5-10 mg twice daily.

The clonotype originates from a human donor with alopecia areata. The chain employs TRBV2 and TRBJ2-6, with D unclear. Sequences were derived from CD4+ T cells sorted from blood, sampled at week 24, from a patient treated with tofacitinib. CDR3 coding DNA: TGTGCCAGCAGTGAGAGCCCTGGGGCCAACGTCCTGACTTTC. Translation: CASSESPGANVLTF.